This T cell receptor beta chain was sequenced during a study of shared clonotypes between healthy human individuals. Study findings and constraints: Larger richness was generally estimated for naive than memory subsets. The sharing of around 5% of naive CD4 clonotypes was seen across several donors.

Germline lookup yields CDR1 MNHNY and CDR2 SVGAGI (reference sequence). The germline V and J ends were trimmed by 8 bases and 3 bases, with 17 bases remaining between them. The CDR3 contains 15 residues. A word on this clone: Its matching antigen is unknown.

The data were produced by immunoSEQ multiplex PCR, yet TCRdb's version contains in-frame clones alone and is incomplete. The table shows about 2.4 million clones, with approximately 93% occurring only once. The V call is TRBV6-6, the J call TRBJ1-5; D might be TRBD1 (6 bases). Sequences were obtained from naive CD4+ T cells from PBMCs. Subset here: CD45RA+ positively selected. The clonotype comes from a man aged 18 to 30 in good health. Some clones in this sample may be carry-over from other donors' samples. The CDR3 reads CASVQGGVDNQPQHF. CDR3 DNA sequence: TGTGCCAGCGTACAGGGTGGGGTAGACAATCAGCCCCAGCATTTT.